The clone carrying this TCR beta chain showed up many times. The antigen remains undetermined. With 10-nucleotide random UMIs, 5'RACE was used to make the cDNA. TCRdb analysed the 5' RACE reads with MiXCR anew, one entry per CDR3 protein. The table records about 52,000 distinct CDR3 sequences, roughly 3.8% of them present only once. The data stem from a study of neurological immune-mediated disorders. Study-level results: Private repertoires in all groups were suggested by the finding that expanded clones across subjects shared no CDR3 amino acid sequences.

The unsorted libraries originated from 2 million PBMCs that had been stored at -80 C. The CDR3 covers 13 residues. Trimming took 6 bases from V and 0 from J, leaving 10 bases between them. The germline V gene encodes CDR1 DFQATT and CDR2 SNEGSKA (reference sequence). This receptor was obtained from a man aged 60 to 75 with multiple sclerosis. V gene TRBV20-1 combines with J gene TRBJ2-3; D not certain. The sequenced material came from PBMCs. CDR3 sequence (DNA): TGCAGTGCCCTAACCGGGAGCACAGATACGCAGTATTTT. Translating gives CSALTGSTDTQYF.